These 2 T cell receptor beta chains originate from one sample sequenced in a study of T-cell reconstitution after alpha-beta-depleted transplantation in children. Construction of the TCRbeta library involved unique molecular identifiers. In TCRdb, the PCR reads were re-called with MiXCR into one record per CDR3 protein. Among roughly 190,000 distinct CDR3 sequences listed, 13% to 15% were seen once. The material sequenced was PBMCs from the stem cell graft donor, taken from the stem cell graft. Receptors were obtained from a human donor who donated a stem cell graft to a child with acute lymphoblastic leukemia.

Notes on this clonotype: A clone one base away is much larger, so this may be a read error. The J gene is TRBJ2-7, the V gene TRBV10-3; D remains ambiguous. The CDR3 totals 13 residues. The germline V gene has CDR1 ENHRY and CDR2 SYGVKD. The CDR3 here is CAISEEASYELYF. The CDR3 DNA sequence: TGTGCCATCAGTGAAGAGGCCTCCTACGAGCTGTACTTC.

This clonotype was detected ten times or more. V and J are TRBV5-5 and TRBJ2-7; possibly TRBD2 for D (6 bases). Germline V gene data show CDR1 as SGHKS and CDR2 as YYEKEE (reference sequence). Trimming left V 4 bases short and J 2 bases short, with 13 bases between. The CDR3 spans 14 residues. The chain's CDR3 is CASSPTGVTYEQYF. In DNA form, the CDR3 reads TGTGCCAGCAGCCCCACGGGGGTGACCTACGAGCAGTACTTC.